A single sample gave rise to the 31 T cell receptor beta chains below, sequenced in a study of blood T cell repertoires in COVID-19. Here immunoSEQ multiplex PCR was the method, and the copy in TCRdb shows in-frame clones only, minus some. Seen here are approximately 300,000 clones, just under 85% observed once, and the top ten hold 4% to 5%. Sample: peripheral blood. All receptors come from a woman in her fifties or sixties with active or convalescent COVID-19.

This chain's CDR3 is CASSLALSGRGYEQFF. The CDR3 bases are TGTGCCAGCAGCTTAGCCTTAAGCGGGAGAGGATATGAGCAGTTCTTC. The rearrangement joins TRBV7-6 to TRBJ2-1; 8 bases are a match to TRBD2. Germline-derived CDR1 and CDR2 are SGHVS and FNYEAQ. This CDR3 has 16 residues. Unmatched junction bases numbered 9, after V lost 0 bases and J lost 8 bases. Drawing the rest from reference TRBV7-6 and TRBJ2-1, the complete variable domain is GAGVSQSPRYKVTKRGQDVALRCDPISGHVSLYWYRQALGQGPEFLTYFNYEAQQDKSGLPNDRFSAERPEGSISTLTIQRTEQRDSAMYRCASSLALSGRGYEQFFGPGTRLTVL.

The rearrangement joins TRBV4-1 to TRBJ2-3, with TRBD1 matching 7 bases. The trim removed 3 bases at V and 2 bases at J, leaving 8 bases unmatched. This CDR3 has 16 residues. From germline, CDR1 is MGHRA and CDR2 YSYEKL. The chain's CDR3 is CASSQYDREYTDTQYF. In DNA form, the CDR3 reads TGCGCCAGCAGCCAGTATGACAGGGAGTACACAGATACGCAGTATTTT.

This clone was recorded only once. J is TRBJ2-1 and V is TRBV19; TRBD2 matches at 11 bases. The ends lost 3 bases at V and 10 bases at J; junction bases unmatched: 11. Germline CDR1 and CDR2: LNHDA and SQIVND (reference sequence). The CDR3 runs 16 residues. The CDR3: CASSIFGLAGGDEQFF. The CDR3 nucleotides are TGTGCCAGTAGTATCTTCGGGCTAGCGGGAGGCGACGAGCAGTTCTTC.

This clone was counted a few times. The rearrangement uses TRBV7-9 and TRBJ1-1, with 9 bases lining up with TRBD1. V dropped 2 bases and J dropped 8; count of bases not matched to a gene: 15. Germline assignment: CDR1 SEHNR and CDR2 FQNEAQ (reference sequence). The CDR3 contains 17 residues. The CDR3 reads CASSLPRDRARGPEAFF. The CDR3 nucleotides read TGTGCCAGCAGCTTACCCCGGGACAGGGCTCGGGGCCCCGAAGCTTTCTTT.

This clone was seen just once. This chain uses TRBV5-4 with TRBJ2-1; 14 bases align to TRBD2. CDR3 length: 18 amino acids. Per the germline V gene, CDR1 is SGHNT and CDR2 is YYREEE (reference sequence). The V segment lost 7 bases and the J segment 1 base; nucleotides outside the gene matches: 10. The CDR3 sequence: CASAKGTSGSKSYNEQFF. CDR3 nucleotides: TGTGCCAGCGCGAAGGGGACTAGCGGGAGTAAATCCTACAATGAGCAGTTCTTC.

The chain combines TRBV3-1 (or the pseudogene TRBV3-2) with TRBJ1-4, with 9 nucleotides matching TRBD1. J lost 8 bases, V lost 4 bases, and 8 bases had no gene match. This CDR3 is built from 15 residues. The V gene's germline CDR1 is LGHDT and CDR2 YNNKEL (reference sequence). The CDR3 region is CASSPTGTGREKLFF. CDR3 nucleotide sequence: TGTGCCAGCAGCCCCACCGGGACAGGGAGAGAAAAACTGTTTTTT.

The chain uses TRBV7-2 and TRBJ2-7; TRBD2 aligns across 9 bases. The CDR3 has 13 residues. Germline V lookup: CDR1 SGHTA, CDR2 FQGNSA. Trimming removed 5 bases from V and 6 bases from J; junction bases left unmatched: 5. The CDR3 reads CASSPAGGPEQYF. The CDR3 coding sequence is TGTGCCAGCAGCCCTGCGGGGGGGCCCGAGCAGTACTTC.

The V call is TRBV2, the J call TRBJ1-1; 8 bases match TRBD1. Germline values: CDR1 SNHLY, CDR2 FYNNEI. The trim removed 3 bases at V and 5 bases at J, leaving 5 bases unmatched. The CDR3 covers 14 residues. CDR3 DNA: TGTGCCAGCAGTGAGTCAGGGGGCTATACTGAAGCTTTCTTT. It yields the protein CASSESGGYTEAFF.

The chain carries TRBV29-1 and TRBJ2-7; TRBD2 aligns across 8 bases. The V segment lost 2 bases and the J segment 4 bases; nucleotides outside the gene matches: 10. The CDR3 totals 15 residues. The V gene's germline CDR1 is SQVTM and CDR2 ANQGSEA. The DNA for the CDR3 is TGCAGCGTTGAACGAGCGGGAGTTCAGACTTACGAGCAGTACTTC. Encoded protein: CSVERAGVQTYEQYF.

The V gene is TRBV5-1, the J gene TRBJ1-1; D is possibly TRBD1 (6 bases). This CDR3 region has 14 residues. Trimming left V 0 bases short and J 8 bases short, with 14 bases between. Germline V gene data show CDR1 as SGHRS and CDR2 as YFSETQ. The CDR3 loop reads CASSLGLGAREAFF. CDR3 DNA sequence: TGCGCCAGCAGCTTGGGCCTGGGGGCAAGGGAAGCTTTCTTT.

V usage is TRBV6-5 and J usage is TRBJ1-1; D is unclear. Germline values: CDR1 MNHEY, CDR2 SVGAGI. The CDR3 runs 16 residues. Trimming shortened V by 4 bases and J by 0 bases, and 15 bases separated the two germline ends. The CDR3 DNA follows: TGTGCCAGCAGTTTGAAGGGAGCGGTTTTGAACACTGAAGCTTTCTTT. It translates to CASSLKGAVLNTEAFF.

This clone was seen a few times. This rearrangement joins TRBV5-1 to TRBJ2-1; TRBD1 matches 7 bases. The CDR3 has 15 amino acids. Germline loops: CDR1 SGHRS, CDR2 YFSETQ. Germline trimming cut 5 bases from V and 1 base from J; bases unmatched to any gene: 6. CDR3 residues: CASRRVTGSYNEQFF. CDR3 DNA sequence: TGCGCCAGCAGGAGGGTGACAGGGTCCTACAATGAGCAGTTCTTC.

The chain combines TRBV7-9 with TRBJ2-3; TRBD1 is a possible D gene (6 bases). Trimming took off 4 bases at V and 6 bases at J, with 11 bases between the two ends. The CDR3 is made up of 13 amino acids. CDR1 and CDR2 (germline): SEHNR, FQNEAQ (reference sequence). For the CDR3, the DNA is TGTGCCAGCAGCTCAGGGGTATGGGATACGCAGTATTTT. It is translated as CASSSGVWDTQYF.

This chain uses TRBV28 with TRBJ1-6; the match to TRBD1 covers 7 bases. The CDR3 covers 14 residues. J gave up 7 bases and V 8 bases, and 8 bases lay outside the gene matches. CDR1 is MDHEN, CDR2 SYDVKM, per germline. CDR3 nucleotide sequence: TGTGCCAGCCGCAGCGGACAGGCGAATTCACCCCTCCACTTT. It yields the protein CASRSGQANSPLHF.

To note about this clone: An end of the junction differs from the germline gene, which may be a read error. The CDR3 DNA is TGTGCCAGTAGTATTCGGGCTATGGGGGAAGCGGGAGGGCCGCGGTCCTTGGTCTTC. This codes for CASSIRAMGEAGGPRSLVF. This rearrangement joins TRBV19 to TRBJ2-1; 10 bases agree with TRBD2. Germline CDR1 is LNHDA and CDR2 is SQIVND (reference sequence). The CDR3 totals 19 residues.

The genes are TRBV2 and TRBJ2-7; perhaps TRBD1 as D (5 bases). This CDR3 has 14 residues. V was shortened by 7 bases and J by 0 bases, with 13 bases between the two germline ends. Germline V gene lookup returns CDR1 SNHLY and CDR2 FYNNEI. CDR3 nucleotides: TGTGCCAGCATAACAGGCCCCAGCTCCTACGAGCAGTACTTC. Translated, it gives CASITGPSSYEQYF.

The chain combines TRBV5-1 with TRBJ2-3; D is ambiguous. Germline lookup yields CDR1 SGHRS and CDR2 YFSETQ. The length of the CDR3 is 16 residues. Between the trimmed V and J ends, which lost 0 bases and 3 bases, there was a span of 14 bases. The DNA for the CDR3 is TGCGCCAGCAGCTTGGCAGGTACAGCCGGAACAGATACGCAGTATTTT. This encodes CASSLAGTAGTDTQYF.

This chain connects TRBV5-4 to TRBJ1-1; no reliable D call. Germline V lookup: CDR1 SGHNT, CDR2 YYREEE (reference sequence). This CDR3 region has 16 residues. Trimming pared 1 base from V and 0 bases from J, leaving 13 bases between. CDR3 protein: CASSLFGGSMNTEAFF. The CDR3 region has the DNA TGTGCCAGCAGCTTGTTTGGCGGCTCTATGAACACTGAAGCTTTCTTT. The full variable domain, with the rest looked up from reference TRBV5-4 and TRBJ1-1, is ETGVTQSPTHLIKTRGQQVTLRCSSQSGHNTVSWYQQALGQGPQFIFQYYREEENGRGNFPPRFSGLQFPNYSSELNVNALELDDSALYLCASSLFGGSMNTEAFFGQGTRLTVV.

The chain combines TRBV5-1 with TRBJ2-7; tentatively, D is TRBD2 (5 bases). Germline V CDR1 and CDR2: SGHRS, YFSETQ. V lost 2 bases and J 6 bases, leaving 9 bases between the germline ends. The CDR3 extends over 12 amino acids. This CDR3 is CASSFLEGEQYF. CDR3 bases: TGCGCCAGCAGCTTTCTAGAGGGCGAGCAGTACTTC.

This chain connects TRBV15 to TRBJ2-1; D unclear. The ends were cut back, 0 bases at V and 4 bases at J, with 7 bases in the middle. The V gene's germline CDR1 is LNHNV and CDR2 YYDKDF (reference sequence). The CDR3 runs 14 residues. The CDR3 is CATSRDWSYNEQFF. The CDR3 bases are TGTGCCACCAGCAGAGATTGGAGTTACAATGAGCAGTTCTTC. The full variable domain, in which reference TRBV15 and TRBJ2-1 provide the parts outside the CDR3, is DAMVIQNPRYQVTQFGKPVTLSCSQTLNHNVMYWYQQKSSQAPKLLFHYYDKDFNNEADTPDNFQSRRPNTSFCFLDIRSPGLGDTAMYLCATSRDWSYNEQFFGPGTRLTVL.

V is TRBV19 and J is TRBJ1-2; 8 bases map to TRBD1. This CDR3 region has 16 residues. V lost 7 bases and J lost 4; bases outside the gene matches: 14. The germline V gene has CDR1 LNHDA and CDR2 SQIVND (reference sequence). CDR3 protein: CASKARQGAISYGYTF. CDR3 DNA: TGTGCCAGTAAAGCGAGGCAGGGGGCAATAAGCTATGGCTACACCTTC.

The rearrangement joins TRBV6-5 to TRBJ2-1, with unresolved D. The germline gives CDR1 MNHEY, CDR2 SVGAGI. The CDR3 has 15 residues. With 0 bases removed from V and 4 bases from J, the gap between germline ends came to 10 bases. This CDR3 reads CASSYSVGPYNEQFF. The CDR3 DNA follows: TGTGCCAGCAGTTACTCAGTTGGGCCTTACAATGAGCAGTTCTTC.

The chain recombines TRBV27 with TRBJ2-7, with TRBD2 matching over 8 bases. CDR1 is MNHEY, CDR2 SMNVEV, per germline (reference sequence). The CDR3 is 14 residues long. V lost 10 bases, J lost 3 bases, and 11 bases stayed unmatched. The CDR3 is CATGRASGFYEQYF. In DNA form, the CDR3 reads TGTGCCACAGGGCGGGCTAGCGGGTTCTACGAGCAGTACTTC.

The chain recombines TRBV10-2 with TRBJ1-3; D is possibly TRBD1 (6 bases). V lost 6 bases, J lost 3 bases, and 12 bases lay in between. The CDR3 covers 14 residues. Germline-derived CDR1 and CDR2 are WSHSY and SAAADI. The DNA for the CDR3 is TGCGCCAGCAGCAGGGGCATGGATGGAAACACCATATATTTT. Protein: CASSRGMDGNTIYF.

The chain couples TRBV5-1 to TRBJ2-7; 7 bases line up with TRBD2. J was trimmed by 4 bases and V by 4 bases; bases with no gene match: 11. CDR3 length: 15 amino acids. The V gene's germline CDR1 is SGHRS and CDR2 YFSETQ. The CDR3 bases are TGCGCCAGCAGCCCGTTAGCAGCGGGAAAGTACGAGCAGTACTTC. Protein: CASSPLAAGKYEQYF.

V is TRBV2 and J is TRBJ2-1, with 11 bases aligning to TRBD1. Germline loops: CDR1 SNHLY, CDR2 FYNNEI. The CDR3 runs 15 residues. Trimming took 6 bases from V and 4 from J; bases not matched to a gene: 5. The CDR3 sequence: CASRRDRGYYNEQFF. CDR3 DNA: TGTGCCAGCAGAAGGGACAGGGGGTATTACAATGAGCAGTTCTTC.

This chain joins TRBV5-1 and TRBJ1-1; maybe TRBD1 (6 bases). V was pared by 0 bases and J by 3 bases, with 18 bases between. Germline-derived CDR1 and CDR2 are SGHRS and YFSETQ. The CDR3 has 17 amino acids. As DNA, the CDR3 is TGCGCCAGCAGCTTGGATCCGGGGGGCGGAAGGGACACTGAAGCTTTCTTT. Its translation: CASSLDPGGGRDTEAFF.

This chain links TRBV12-5 with TRBJ2-3; a possible D gene is TRBD2 (7 bases). The ends were cut back, 5 bases at V and 6 bases at J, with 15 bases in the middle. Looked up from germline, CDR1 is LGHNT and CDR2 is FRNRAP. The CDR3 has 14 residues. DNA of the CDR3: TGTGCTAGTGGTCTCCTGGGGGGGGCGGATACGCAGTATTTT. Its translation is CASGLLGGADTQYF.

V and J are TRBV28 and TRBJ2-7; the match to TRBD1 covers 7 bases. Germline assignment: CDR1 MDHEN and CDR2 SYDVKM. This CDR3 is 13 amino acids long. V shed 8 bases, J shed 3 bases, and the junction held 7 bases outside the gene matches. CDR3: CASCIGTDYEQYF. The CDR3 nucleotides read TGTGCCAGCTGTATCGGGACAGACTACGAGCAGTACTTC. Combining the CDR3 with reference TRBV28 and TRBJ2-7 gives the whole variable domain DVKVTQSSRYLVKRTGEKVFLECVQDMDHENMFWYRQDPGLGLRLIYFSYDVKMKEKGDIPEGYSVSREKKERFSLILESASTNQTSMYLCASCIGTDYEQYFGPGTRLTVT.

The J gene is TRBJ2-1, the V gene TRBV19, with 8 bases that match TRBD2. This CDR3 has 15 residues. CDR1 LNHDA and CDR2 SQIVND come from the germline V gene (reference sequence). Trimming removed 0 bases from V and 6 bases from J; junction bases left unmatched: 4. The CDR3 nucleotides read TGTGCCAGTAGTATAGATCTTGCGGGAGGCAATGAGCAGTTCTTC. As protein: CASSIDLAGGNEQFF.

The rearrangement links TRBV2 to TRBJ2-7; tentatively, D is TRBD2 (7 bases). The CDR3 runs 12 residues. The germline V gene encodes CDR1 SNHLY and CDR2 FYNNEI. V lost 6 bases and J lost 7, with 13 bases in between. The CDR3 loop is CASSLGGGEQYF. The CDR3 nucleotides are TGTGCCAGCAGCCTAGGGGGAGGGGAGCAGTACTTC.